The entry that follows covers one T cell receptor (beta chain) sequence. Antigen unknown. This sample stems from a study of T cell responses to AZD1222 COVID-19 vaccine. Clones were sequenced by immunoSEQ multiplex PCR, and TCRdb holds only the in-frame ones, with some missing. The sample lists 140,000 to 150,000 clones, 85% to 95% occurring once. CDR3 size: 15 residues. From germline, CDR1 is KGHSH and CDR2 LQKENI. With 3 bases removed from V and 0 bases from J, the gap between germline ends came to 6 bases. The study, taken as a whole, reports: Seropositive AZD1222 recipients at baseline numbered only 6 or 7. Unmutated regions of variants are reportedly targeted by nearly half of spike-specific TCRs.

Material: peripheral blood, obtained after recovery from COVID-19. This chain joins TRBV18 and TRBJ2-6, with D possibly matching TRBD1 (5 bases). This clonotype was obtained from an adult who had recovered from COVID-19. The CDR3 nucleotides are TGTGCCAGCTCACCGGGGCCCTCTGGGGCCAACGTCCTGACTTTC. Amino acid sequence: CASSPGPSGANVLTF.